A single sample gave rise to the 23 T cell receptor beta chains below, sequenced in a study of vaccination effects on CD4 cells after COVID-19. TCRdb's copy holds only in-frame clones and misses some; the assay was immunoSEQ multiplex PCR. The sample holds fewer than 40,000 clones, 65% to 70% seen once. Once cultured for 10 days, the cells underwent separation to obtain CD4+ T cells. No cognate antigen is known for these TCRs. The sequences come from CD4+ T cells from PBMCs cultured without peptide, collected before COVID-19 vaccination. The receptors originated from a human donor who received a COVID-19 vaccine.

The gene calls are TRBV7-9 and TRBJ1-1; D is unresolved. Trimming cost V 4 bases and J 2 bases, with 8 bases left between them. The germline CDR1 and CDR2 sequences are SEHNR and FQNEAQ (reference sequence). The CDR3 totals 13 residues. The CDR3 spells CASSSQRNTEAFF. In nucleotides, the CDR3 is TGTGCCAGCAGCTCACAGAGAAACACTGAAGCTTTCTTT.

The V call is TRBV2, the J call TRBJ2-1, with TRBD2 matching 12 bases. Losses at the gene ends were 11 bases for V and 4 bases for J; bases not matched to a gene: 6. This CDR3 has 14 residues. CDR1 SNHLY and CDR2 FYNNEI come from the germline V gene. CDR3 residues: CADQGTSGYNEQFF. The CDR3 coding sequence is TGTGCCGACCAGGGGACTAGCGGGTACAATGAGCAGTTCTTC.

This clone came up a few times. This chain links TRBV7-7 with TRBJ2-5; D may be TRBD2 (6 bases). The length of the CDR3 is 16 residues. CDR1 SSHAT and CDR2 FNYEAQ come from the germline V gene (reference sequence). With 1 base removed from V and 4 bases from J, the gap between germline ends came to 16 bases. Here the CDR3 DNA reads TGTGCCAGCAGCTTAGGAAGACTAGTGTTGGGAGAGACCCAGTACTTC. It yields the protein CASSLGRLVLGETQYF.

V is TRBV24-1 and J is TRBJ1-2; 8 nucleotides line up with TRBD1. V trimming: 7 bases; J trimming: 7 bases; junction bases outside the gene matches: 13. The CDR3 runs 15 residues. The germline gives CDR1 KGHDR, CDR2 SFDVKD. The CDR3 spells CATRDRDLGVRGYTF. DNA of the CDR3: TGTGCCACCAGGGACAGGGATTTGGGAGTCCGTGGCTACACCTTC.

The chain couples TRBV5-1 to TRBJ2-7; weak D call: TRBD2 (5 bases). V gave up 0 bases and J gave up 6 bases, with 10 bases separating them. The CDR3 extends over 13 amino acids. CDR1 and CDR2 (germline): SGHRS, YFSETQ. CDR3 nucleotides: TGCGCCAGCAGCTTGGGGGAGAGCTCCGAGCAGTACTTC. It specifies CASSLGESSEQYF.

The CDR3 region is CASSFVAGGMLQFF. The CDR3 region has the DNA TGCGCCAGCAGCTTTGTAGCGGGAGGGATGTTGCAGTTCTTC. This chain connects TRBV5-1 to TRBJ2-1; 11 bases match TRBD2. Trimming removed 2 bases from V and 12 bases from J; junction bases left unmatched: 7. The CDR3 loop spans 14 amino acids. Germline values: CDR1 SGHRS, CDR2 YFSETQ. The full variable domain, rest sourced from reference TRBV5-1 and TRBJ2-1, is KAGVTQTPRYLIKTRGQQVTLSCSPISGHRSVSWYQQTPGQGLQFLFEYFSETQRNKGNFPGRFSGRQFSNSRSEMNVSTLELGDSALYLCASSFVAGGMLQFFGPGTRLTVL.

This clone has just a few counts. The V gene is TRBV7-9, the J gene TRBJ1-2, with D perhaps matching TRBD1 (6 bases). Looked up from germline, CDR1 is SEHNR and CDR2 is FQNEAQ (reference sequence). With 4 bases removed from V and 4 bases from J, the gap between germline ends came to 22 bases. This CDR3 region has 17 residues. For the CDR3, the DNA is TGTGCCAGCAGCTCCGAACCCCCTCGGACAGTAACCTATGGCTACACCTTC. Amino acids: CASSSEPPRTVTYGYTF. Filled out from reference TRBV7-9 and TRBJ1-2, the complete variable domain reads DTGVSQNPRHKITKRGQNVTFRCDPISEHNRLYWYRQTLGQGPEFLTYFQNEAQLEKSRLLSDRFSAERPKGSFSTLEIQRTEQGDSAMYLCASSSEPPRTVTYGYTFGSGTRLTVV.

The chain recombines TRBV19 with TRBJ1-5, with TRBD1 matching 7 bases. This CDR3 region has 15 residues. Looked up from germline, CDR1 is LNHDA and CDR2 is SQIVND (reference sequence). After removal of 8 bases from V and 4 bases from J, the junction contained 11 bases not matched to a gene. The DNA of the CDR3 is TGTGCCAGTTCCCAGGTGGGGGACAGAAATCAGCCCCAGCATTTT. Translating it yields CASSQVGDRNQPQHF.

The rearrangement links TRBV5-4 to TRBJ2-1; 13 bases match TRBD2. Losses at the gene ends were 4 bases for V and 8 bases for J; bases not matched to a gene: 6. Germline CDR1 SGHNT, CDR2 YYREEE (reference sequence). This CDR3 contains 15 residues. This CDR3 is CASSKGTSGIDEQFF. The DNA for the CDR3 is TGTGCCAGCAGCAAAGGGACTAGCGGGATCGATGAGCAGTTCTTC.

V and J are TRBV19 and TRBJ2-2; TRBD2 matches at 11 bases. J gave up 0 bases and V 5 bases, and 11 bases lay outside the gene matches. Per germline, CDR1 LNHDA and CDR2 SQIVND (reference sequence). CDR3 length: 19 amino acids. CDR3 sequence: CASSFPRGLAVSNTGELFF. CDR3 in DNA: TGTGCCAGTAGTTTTCCCCGGGGACTAGCGGTATCGAACACCGGGGAGCTGTTTTTT.

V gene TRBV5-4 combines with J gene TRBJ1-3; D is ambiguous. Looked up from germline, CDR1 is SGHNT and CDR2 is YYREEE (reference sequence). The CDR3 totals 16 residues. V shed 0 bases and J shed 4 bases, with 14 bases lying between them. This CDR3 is CASSLAAGRSGNTIYF. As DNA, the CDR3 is TGTGCCAGCAGCTTGGCCGCAGGACGTTCCGGAAACACCATATATTTT.

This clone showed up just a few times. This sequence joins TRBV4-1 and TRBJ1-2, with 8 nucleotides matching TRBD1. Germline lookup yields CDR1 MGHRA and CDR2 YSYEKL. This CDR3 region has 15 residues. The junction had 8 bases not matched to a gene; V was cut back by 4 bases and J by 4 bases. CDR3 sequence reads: CASSPTDRGGYGYTF. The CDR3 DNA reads TGCGCCAGCAGCCCTACAGACAGGGGCGGCTATGGCTACACCTTC.

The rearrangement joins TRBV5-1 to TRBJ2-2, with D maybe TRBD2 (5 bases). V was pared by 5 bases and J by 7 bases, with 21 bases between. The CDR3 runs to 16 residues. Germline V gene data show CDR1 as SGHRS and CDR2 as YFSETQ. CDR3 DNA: TGCGCCAGCAGTCCTGGCGGGCAGGCGGCCAACGGGGAGCTGTTTTTT. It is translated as CASSPGGQAANGELFF.

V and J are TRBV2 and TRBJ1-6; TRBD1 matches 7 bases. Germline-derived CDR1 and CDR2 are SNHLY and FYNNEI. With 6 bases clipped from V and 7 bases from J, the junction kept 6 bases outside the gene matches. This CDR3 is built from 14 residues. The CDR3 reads CASRRTGTNSPLHF. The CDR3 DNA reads TGTGCCAGCAGGAGGACAGGCACAAATTCACCCCTCCACTTT.

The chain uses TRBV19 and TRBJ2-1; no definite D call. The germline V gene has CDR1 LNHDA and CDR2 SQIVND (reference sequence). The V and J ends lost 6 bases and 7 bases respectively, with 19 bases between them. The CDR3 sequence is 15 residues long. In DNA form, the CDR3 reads TGTGCCAGTAGCGCACATAAGGGATGGGAAAATGAGCAGTTCTTC. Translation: CASSAHKGWENEQFF.

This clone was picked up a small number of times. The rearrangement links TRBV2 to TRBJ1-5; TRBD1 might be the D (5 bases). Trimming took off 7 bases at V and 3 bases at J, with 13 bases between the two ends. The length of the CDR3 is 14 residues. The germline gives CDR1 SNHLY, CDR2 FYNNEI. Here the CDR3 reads CASTPWDYNQPQHF. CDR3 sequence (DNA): TGTGCCAGCACCCCATGGGACTACAATCAGCCCCAGCATTTT.

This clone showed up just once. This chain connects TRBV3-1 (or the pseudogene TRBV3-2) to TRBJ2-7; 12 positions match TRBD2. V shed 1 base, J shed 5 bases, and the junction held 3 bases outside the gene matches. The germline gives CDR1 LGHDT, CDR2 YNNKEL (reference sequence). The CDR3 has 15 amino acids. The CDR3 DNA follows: TGTGCCAGCAGCCAAGCGACTAGCGGGAGTAACGAGCAGTACTTC. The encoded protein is CASSQATSGSNEQYF.

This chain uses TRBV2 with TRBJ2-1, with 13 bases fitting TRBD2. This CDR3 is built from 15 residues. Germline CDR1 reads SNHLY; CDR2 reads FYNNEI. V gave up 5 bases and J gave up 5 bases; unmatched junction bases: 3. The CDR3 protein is CASSTLAGGHNEQFF. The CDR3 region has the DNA TGTGCCAGCAGTACACTAGCGGGGGGGCACAATGAGCAGTTCTTC.

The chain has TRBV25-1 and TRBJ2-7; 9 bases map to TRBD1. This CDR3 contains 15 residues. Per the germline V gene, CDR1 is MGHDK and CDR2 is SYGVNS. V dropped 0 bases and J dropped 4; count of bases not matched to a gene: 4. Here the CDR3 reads CASSEYGTGKYEQYF. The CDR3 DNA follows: TGTGCCAGCAGTGAATATGGGACAGGGAAATACGAGCAGTACTTC.

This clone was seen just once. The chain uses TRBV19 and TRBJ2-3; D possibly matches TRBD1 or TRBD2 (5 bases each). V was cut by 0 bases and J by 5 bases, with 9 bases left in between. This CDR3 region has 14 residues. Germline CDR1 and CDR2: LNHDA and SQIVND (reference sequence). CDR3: CASSIEGVLDTQYF. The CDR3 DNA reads TGTGCCAGTAGTATAGAGGGGGTTTTAGATACGCAGTATTTT.

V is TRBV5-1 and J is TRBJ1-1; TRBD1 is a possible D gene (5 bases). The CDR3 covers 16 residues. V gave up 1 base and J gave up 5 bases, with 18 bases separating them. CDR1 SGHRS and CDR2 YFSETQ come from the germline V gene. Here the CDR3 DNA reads TGCGCCAGCAGCTTGAGCCAGGGCTTCTGGGGGACTGAAGCTTTCTTT. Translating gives CASSLSQGFWGTEAFF.

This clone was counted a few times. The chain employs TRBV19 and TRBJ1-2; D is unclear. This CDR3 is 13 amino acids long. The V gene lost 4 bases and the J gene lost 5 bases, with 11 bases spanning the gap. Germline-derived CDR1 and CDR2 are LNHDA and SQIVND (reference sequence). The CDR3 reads CASSKTARYGYTF. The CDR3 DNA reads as TGTGCCAGTAGTAAAACGGCGAGGTATGGCTACACCTTC.

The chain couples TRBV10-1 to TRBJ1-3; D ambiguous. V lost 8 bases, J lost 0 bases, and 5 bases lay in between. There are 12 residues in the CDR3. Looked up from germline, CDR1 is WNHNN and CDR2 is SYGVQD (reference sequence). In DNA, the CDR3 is TGCGCCAGCGGGAACTCTGGAAACACCATATATTTT. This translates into CASGNSGNTIYF.